This T cell receptor beta chain was profiled in a study of blood T cell repertoires in COVID-19. Study context: The United States, Italy and Spain were the sources of the acute and convalescent COVID-19 samples. Sources were T cells, B-cell-depleted T cells, or PBMCs; the material itself was cDNA or gDNA.

Original processing methods: Scientists estimated how many nucleated cells there were by amplifying reference gene primers. Libraries were prepared by immunoSEQ multiplex PCR; TCRdb keeps only in-frame clonotypes and omits some of them. V, J and clone size were drawn from that table, and D and trimming were deduced from the DNA. The sample shows roughly 74,000 clones, about 86% of them seen only once. V lost 0 bases, J lost 4 bases, and 14 bases lay in between. Germline loops: CDR1 SGHRS, CDR2 YFSETQ. The CDR3 spans 16 residues. V gene TRBV5-1 combines with J gene TRBJ1-3; D remains unclear. Input material: peripheral blood. The receptor comes from a woman older than 75 with active or convalescent COVID-19. The CDR3 region has the DNA TGCGCCAGCAGCTTGGCCGGAGGTGGTCAGGGAAACACCATATATTTT. This encodes CASSLAGGGQGNTIYF.